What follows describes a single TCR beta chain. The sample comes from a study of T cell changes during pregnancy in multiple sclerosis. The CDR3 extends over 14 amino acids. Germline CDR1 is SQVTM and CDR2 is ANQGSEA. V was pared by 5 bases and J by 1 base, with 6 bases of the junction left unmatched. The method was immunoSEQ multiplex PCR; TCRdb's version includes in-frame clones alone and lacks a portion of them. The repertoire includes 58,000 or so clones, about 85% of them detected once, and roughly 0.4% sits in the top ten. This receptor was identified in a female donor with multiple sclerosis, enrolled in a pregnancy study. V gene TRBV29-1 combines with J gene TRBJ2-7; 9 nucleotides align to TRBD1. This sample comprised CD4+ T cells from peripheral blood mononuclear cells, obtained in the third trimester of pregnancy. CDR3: CSVSQGASSYEQYF. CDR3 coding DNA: TGCAGCGTTTCACAGGGGGCTTCATCCTACGAGCAGTACTTC.